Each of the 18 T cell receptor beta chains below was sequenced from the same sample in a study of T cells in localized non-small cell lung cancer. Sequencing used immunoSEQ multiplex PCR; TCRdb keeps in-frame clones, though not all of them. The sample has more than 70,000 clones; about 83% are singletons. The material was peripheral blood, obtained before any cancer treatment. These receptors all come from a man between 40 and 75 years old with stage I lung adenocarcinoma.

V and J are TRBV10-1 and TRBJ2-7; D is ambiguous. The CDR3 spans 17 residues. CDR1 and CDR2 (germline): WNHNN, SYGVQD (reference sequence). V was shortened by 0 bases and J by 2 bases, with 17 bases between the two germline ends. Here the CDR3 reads CASSESWRIREPYEQYF. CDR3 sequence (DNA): TGCGCCAGCAGTGAGTCGTGGCGTATAAGGGAACCCTACGAGCAGTACTTC.

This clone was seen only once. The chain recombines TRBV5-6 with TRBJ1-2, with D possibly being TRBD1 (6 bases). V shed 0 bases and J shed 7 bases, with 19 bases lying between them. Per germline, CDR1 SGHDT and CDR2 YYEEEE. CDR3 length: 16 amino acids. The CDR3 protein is CASSLVPPGGPGGYTF. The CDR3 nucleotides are TGTGCCAGCAGCTTGGTCCCCCCCGGGGGGCCTGGTGGCTACACCTTC.

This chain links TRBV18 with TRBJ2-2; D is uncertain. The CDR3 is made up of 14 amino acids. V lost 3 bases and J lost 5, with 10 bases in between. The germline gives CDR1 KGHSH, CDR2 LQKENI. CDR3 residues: CASSPLRSTGELFF. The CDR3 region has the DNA TGTGCCAGCTCACCCCTTCGGTCAACCGGGGAGCTGTTTTTT.

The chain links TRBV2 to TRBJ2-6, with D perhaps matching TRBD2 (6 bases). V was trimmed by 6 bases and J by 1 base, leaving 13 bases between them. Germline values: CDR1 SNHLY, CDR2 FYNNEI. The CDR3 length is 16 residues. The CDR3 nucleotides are TGTGCCAGCAGGGGGACTTTCAGATCTGGGGCCAACGTCCTGACTTTC. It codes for CASRGTFRSGANVLTF.

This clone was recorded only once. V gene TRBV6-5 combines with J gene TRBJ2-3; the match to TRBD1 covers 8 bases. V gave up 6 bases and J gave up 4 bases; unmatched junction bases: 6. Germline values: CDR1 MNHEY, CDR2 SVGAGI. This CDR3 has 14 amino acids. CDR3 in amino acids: CASSPRQGSDTQYF. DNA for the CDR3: TGTGCCAGCAGCCCGCGACAGGGGTCAGATACGCAGTATTTT.

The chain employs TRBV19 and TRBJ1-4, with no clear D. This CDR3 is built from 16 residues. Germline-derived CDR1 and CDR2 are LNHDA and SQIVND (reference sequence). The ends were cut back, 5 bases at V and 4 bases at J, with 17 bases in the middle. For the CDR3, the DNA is TGTGCCAGTAGTCTGCACAAGGACCTACTTAATGAAAAACTGTTTTTT. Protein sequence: CASSLHKDLLNEKLFF.

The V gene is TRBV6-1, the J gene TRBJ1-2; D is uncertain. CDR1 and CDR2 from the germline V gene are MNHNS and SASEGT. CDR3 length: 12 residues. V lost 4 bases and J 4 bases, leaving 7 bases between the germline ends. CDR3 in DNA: TGTGCCAGCAGTGTAGTGATCTATGGCTACACCTTC. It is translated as CASSVVIYGYTF.

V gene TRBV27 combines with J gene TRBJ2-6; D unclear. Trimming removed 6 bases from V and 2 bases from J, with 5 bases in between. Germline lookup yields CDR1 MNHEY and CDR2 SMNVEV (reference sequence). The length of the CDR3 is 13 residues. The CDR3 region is CASSVPGANVLTF. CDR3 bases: TGTGCCAGCAGCGTACCTGGGGCCAACGTCCTGACTTTC.

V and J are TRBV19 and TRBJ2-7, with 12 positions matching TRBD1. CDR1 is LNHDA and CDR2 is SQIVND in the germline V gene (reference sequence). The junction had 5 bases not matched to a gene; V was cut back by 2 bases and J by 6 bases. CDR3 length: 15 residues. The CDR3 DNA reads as TGTGCCAGTAGTATAAGGGACAGGGGGCTTTTCGAGCAGTACTTC. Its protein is CASSIRDRGLFEQYF.

CDR3 amino acids: CASSENLGGVGSSPLHF. DNA of the CDR3: TGTGCCAGCAGTGAAAATTTGGGGGGCGTCGGGTCTTCACCCCTCCACTTT. V is TRBV2 and J is TRBJ1-6; weak D call: TRBD1 (6 bases). CDR3 length equals 17 residues. V shed 2 bases and J shed 9 bases, with 20 bases lying between them. Germline-derived CDR1 and CDR2 are SNHLY and FYNNEI.

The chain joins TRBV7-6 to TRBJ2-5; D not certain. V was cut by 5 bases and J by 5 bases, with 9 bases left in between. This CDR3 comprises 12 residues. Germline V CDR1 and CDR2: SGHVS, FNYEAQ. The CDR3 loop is CASSRIEETQYF. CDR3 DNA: TGTGCCAGCAGCCGTATCGAGGAGACCCAGTACTTC.

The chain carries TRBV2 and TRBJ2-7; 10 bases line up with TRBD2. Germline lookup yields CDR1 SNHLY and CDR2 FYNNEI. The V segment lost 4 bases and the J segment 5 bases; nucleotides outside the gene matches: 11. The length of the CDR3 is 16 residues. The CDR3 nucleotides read TGTGCCAGCAGTGGGGCCTCGAGCGGGGGGGCCGACGAGCAGTACTTC. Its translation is CASSGASSGGADEQYF.

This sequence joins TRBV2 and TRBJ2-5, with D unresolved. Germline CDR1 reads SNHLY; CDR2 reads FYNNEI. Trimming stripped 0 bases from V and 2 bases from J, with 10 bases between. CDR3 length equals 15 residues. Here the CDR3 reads CASSEAAGFQETQYF. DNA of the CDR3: TGTGCCAGCAGTGAAGCAGCCGGGTTTCAAGAGACCCAGTACTTC.

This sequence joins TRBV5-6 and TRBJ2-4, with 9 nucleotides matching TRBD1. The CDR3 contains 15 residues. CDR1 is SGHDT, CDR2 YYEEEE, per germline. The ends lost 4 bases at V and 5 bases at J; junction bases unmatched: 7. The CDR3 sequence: CASSGTGSPENIQYF. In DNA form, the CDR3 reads TGTGCCAGCAGCGGGACAGGGTCCCCAGAAAACATTCAGTACTTC.

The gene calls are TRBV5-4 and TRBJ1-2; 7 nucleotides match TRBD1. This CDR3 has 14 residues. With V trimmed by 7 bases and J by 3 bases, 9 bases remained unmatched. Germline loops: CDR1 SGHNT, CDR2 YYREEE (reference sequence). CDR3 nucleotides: TGTGCCAGCGGACAGGACTTAGGCTACTATGGCTACACCTTC. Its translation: CASGQDLGYYGYTF.

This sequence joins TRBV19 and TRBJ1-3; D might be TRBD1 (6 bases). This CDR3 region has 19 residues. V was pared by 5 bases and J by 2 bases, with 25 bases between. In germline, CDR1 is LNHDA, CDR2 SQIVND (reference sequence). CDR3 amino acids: CASSPRGSRLRGAGNTIYF. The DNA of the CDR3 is TGTGCCAGTAGTCCCAGGGGTTCTCGGTTAAGGGGCGCTGGAAACACCATATATTTT.

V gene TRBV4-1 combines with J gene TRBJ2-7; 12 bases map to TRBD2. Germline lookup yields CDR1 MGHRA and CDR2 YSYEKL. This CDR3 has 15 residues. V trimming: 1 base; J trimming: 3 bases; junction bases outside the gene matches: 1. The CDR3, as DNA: TGCGCCAGCAGCCAAGGGACTAGCGGGGTCTACGAGCAGTACTTC. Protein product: CASSQGTSGVYEQYF.

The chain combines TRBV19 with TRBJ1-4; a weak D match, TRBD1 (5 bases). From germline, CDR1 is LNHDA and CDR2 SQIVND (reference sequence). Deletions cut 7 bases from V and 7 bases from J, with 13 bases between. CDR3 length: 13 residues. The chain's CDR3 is CASMETAVEKLFF. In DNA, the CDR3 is TGTGCCAGTATGGAGACAGCAGTTGAAAAACTGTTTTTT.